What follows describes a single T cell receptor beta chain. All enrollees were roughly 18 to 100 years old and from approximately 25 US areas. Participants' own reports of clinical history determined their cohort assignment. Within 2 weeks of study entry, exposed participants had contacted a PCR-confirmed or clinician-diagnosed COVID-19 case. The data belong to a study of blood T cell repertoires in COVID-19. The CDR3 length is 17 residues. V shed 4 bases, J shed 4 bases, and the junction held 12 bases outside the gene matches. CDR1 is SGDLS, CDR2 YYNGEE, per germline. Original data processing: Amplification of reference gene primers provided the estimated nucleated cell counts. Produced via immunoSEQ multiplex PCR; TCRdb's table is partial and in-frame only. Clone size and the V and J calls come from that table; the DNA yielded D and trimming. Among approximately 250,000 clones, approximately 90% were seen once, and the ten largest hold around 2.8%.

The chain couples TRBV9 to TRBJ2-1, with 9 bases lining up with TRBD2. This clonotype originated in a man aged 40-49 years who had been exposed to COVID-19. The sequencing input was PBMCs or T cells enriched from blood (not recorded which). The CDR3 DNA is TGTGCCAGCAGCTCTGGGGGTAGCGGGGGACTTTACAATGAGCAGTTCTTC. It is translated as CASSSGGSGGLYNEQFF.